The 19 T cell receptor beta chains given below trace back to one sample, sequenced in a study of CD8 T cells in Susac syndrome. RNA was extracted with the RNeasy kit, and a quantity of roughly 0.5 to 1 ug was reverse transcribed using random hexamers. Each CDR3 protein gets one entry after TCRdb re-called the immunoSEQ multiplex PCR reads with MiXCR. Among about 180,000 distinct CDR3 sequences listed, approximately 94% were seen once. Sequenced input: CD4+ T cells from PBMCs. All receptors come from a human donor with Susac syndrome.

The V gene is TRBV5-1, the J gene TRBJ2-1; a possible D gene is TRBD2 (5 bases). The CDR3 is 13 residues long. Trimming shortened V by 0 bases and J by 15 bases, and 16 bases separated the two germline ends. Per the germline V gene, CDR1 is SGHRS and CDR2 is YFSETQ. As DNA, the CDR3 is TGCGCCAGCAGCTTGGAACTAGGTGTCAGATTGTTCTTC. As protein: CASSLELGVRLFF.

In the case of this clonotype: A junction end diverges from the germline sequence, so it may reflect a read error. The gene calls are TRBV7-7 and TRBJ2-5, with 9 positions matching TRBD1. Germline lookup yields CDR1 SSHAT and CDR2 FNYEAQ (reference sequence). This CDR3 contains 13 residues. The CDR3 coding sequence is TGTGCTAGCAGCTTAGGGGACAGGGAGCGCCAGTACTTC. Its protein is CASSLGDRERQYF.

This sequence joins TRBV7-2 and TRBJ2-7; D is unresolved. V was cut by 5 bases and J by 2 bases, with 10 bases left in between. Germline CDR1 is SGHTA and CDR2 is FQGNSA. The CDR3 runs 13 residues. The CDR3 nucleotides are TGTGCCAGCAGCCGAACTCGGACCTACGAGCAGTACTTC. Its translation is CASSRTRTYEQYF.

The chain is built from TRBV7-2 and TRBJ1-5, with 8 positions matching TRBD1. The trim removed 1 base at V and 6 bases at J, leaving 2 bases unmatched. CDR1 and CDR2 from the germline V gene are SGHTA and FQGNSA. CDR3 size: 14 residues. The CDR3 region is CASSLVQGVQPQHF. As DNA, the CDR3 is TGTGCCAGCAGCTTAGTACAGGGGGTTCAGCCCCAGCATTTT.

This chain joins TRBV10-3 and TRBJ1-1; D may be TRBD1 (6 bases). Between the trimmed V and J ends, which lost 0 bases and 0 bases, there was a span of 8 bases. Germline loops: CDR1 ENHRY, CDR2 SYGVKD. The CDR3 runs to 15 residues. CDR3 coding DNA: TGTGCCATCAGTGAGTCCAAGGGGGTGAACACTGAAGCTTTCTTT. This translates into CAISESKGVNTEAFF.

Here the CDR3 DNA reads TGTGCCAGCAGCTTGACAGGGGGGAATGAGCAGTTCTTC. Its translation is CASSLTGGNEQFF. The J gene is TRBJ2-1, the V gene TRBV7-9; 9 nucleotides line up with TRBD1. This CDR3 is 13 amino acids long. The ends lost 3 bases at V and 7 bases at J; junction bases unmatched: 1. Per the germline V gene, CDR1 is SEHNR and CDR2 is FQNEAQ (reference sequence).

The rearrangement uses TRBV11-3 and TRBJ2-5, with 15 bases matching TRBD2. Per germline, CDR1 SGHNT and CDR2 YENEEA. J gave up 0 bases and V 5 bases, and 4 bases lay outside the gene matches. The CDR3 runs to 17 residues. The CDR3 DNA follows: TGTGCCAGCAGCCCAGGGACTAGCGGGGGGCACCAAGAGACCCAGTACTTC. Its protein is CASSPGTSGGHQETQYF.

The J gene is TRBJ2-3, the V gene TRBV20-1; 13 bases match TRBD2. This CDR3 contains 14 residues. Germline lookup yields CDR1 DFQATT and CDR2 SNEGSKA (reference sequence). V was pared by 4 bases and J by 7 bases, with 5 bases of the junction left unmatched. The CDR3: CSAKTSGGKYTQYF. DNA for the CDR3: TGCAGTGCTAAGACTAGCGGGGGGAAGTATACGCAGTATTTT.

CDR3 loop: CASSFRGDSYEQYF. In nucleotides, the CDR3 is TGCGCCAGCAGCTTTCGCGGGGACTCCTACGAGCAGTACTTC. This chain joins TRBV5-1 and TRBJ2-7; maybe TRBD2 (6 bases). The ends were cut back, 2 bases at V and 0 bases at J, with 9 bases in the middle. Germline V lookup: CDR1 SGHRS, CDR2 YFSETQ. The CDR3 covers 14 residues.

V is TRBV15 and J is TRBJ2-5; D unresolved. The CDR3 totals 13 residues. Between the trimmed V and J ends, which lost 2 bases and 4 bases, there was a span of 8 bases. CDR1 is LNHNV and CDR2 is YYDKDF in the germline V gene (reference sequence). Here the CDR3 reads CATSRRYLETQYF. The CDR3 nucleotides read TGTGCCACCAGCAGACGGTATCTAGAGACCCAGTACTTC.

The chain has TRBV6-1 and TRBJ1-2, with D unresolved. The CDR3 runs to 14 residues. From germline, CDR1 is MNHNS and CDR2 SASEGT. V lost 7 bases and J 11 bases, leaving 23 bases between the germline ends. CDR3 DNA sequence: TGTGCCAGCACCGAGGCTACAGCCGTGATCCTTTACACCTTC. It is translated as CASTEATAVILYTF.

CDR3 protein: CSASPQSNQPQHF. The CDR3 nucleotides are TGCAGTGCTAGCCCACAGAGCAATCAGCCCCAGCATTTT. The chain employs TRBV20-1 and TRBJ1-5; D is unresolved. CDR1 is DFQATT and CDR2 is SNEGSKA in the germline V gene (reference sequence). V was cut by 3 bases and J by 1 base, with 7 bases left in between. This CDR3 comprises 13 residues.

The J gene is TRBJ1-5, the V gene TRBV4-3, with 8 bases matching TRBD1. The CDR3 extends over 15 amino acids. The V gene's germline CDR1 is LGHNA and CDR2 YSLEER. The ends lost 3 bases at V and 7 bases at J; junction bases unmatched: 8. The CDR3, as DNA: TGCGCCAGCAGCCACATCAGGGGGCGCGGGCAGCCCCAGCATTTT. This translates into CASSHIRGRGQPQHF.

The chain links TRBV25-1 to TRBJ1-3, with D uncertain. Germline V lookup: CDR1 MGHDK, CDR2 SYGVNS. The CDR3 runs to 12 residues. Deletions cut 7 bases from V and 0 bases from J, with 4 bases between. CDR3 loop: CASTGSGNTIYF. The CDR3 DNA follows: TGTGCCAGCACTGGCTCTGGAAACACCATATATTTT.

The V call is TRBV9, the J call TRBJ2-5; TRBD1 or TRBD2 may be the D gene (5 bases each). Germline V gene sequence: CDR1 SGDLS, CDR2 YYNGEE. This CDR3 has 15 amino acids. The ends were cut back, 4 bases at V and 1 base at J, with 14 bases in the middle. The chain's CDR3 is CASSLGPRRQETQYF. In DNA form, the CDR3 reads TGTGCCAGCAGCTTGGGACCGAGACGCCAAGAGACCCAGTACTTC. Supplemented by reference TRBV9 and TRBJ2-5, the full variable domain reads DSGVTQTPKHLITATGQRVTLRCSPRSGDLSVYWYQQSLDQGLQFLIQYYNGEERAKGNILERFSAQQFPDLHSELNLSSLELGDSALYFCASSLGPRRQETQYFGPGTRLLVL.

V and J are TRBV4-3 and TRBJ2-5; unclear D gene. CDR3 length equals 16 residues. Between the trimmed V and J ends, which lost 1 base and 5 bases, there was a span of 17 bases. The germline CDR1 and CDR2 sequences are LGHNA and YSLEER. The CDR3 is CASSQGISRGRETQYF. CDR3 coding DNA: TGCGCCAGCAGCCAAGGAATCTCACGCGGTCGGGAGACCCAGTACTTC.

V and J are TRBV3-1 and TRBJ2-7, with 9 bases fitting TRBD1. V shed 5 bases, J shed 0 bases, and the junction held 11 bases outside the gene matches. CDR3 length: 17 amino acids. CDR1 is LGHDT, CDR2 YNNKEL, per germline (reference sequence). DNA for the CDR3: TGTGCCAGCAGCGTGCGGGACAGGGAGAAGAGCTCCTACGAGCAGTACTTC. Its protein product is CASSVRDREKSSYEQYF.

The chain has TRBV20-1 and TRBJ2-1; 12 nucleotides align to TRBD2. V was pared by 1 base and J by 8 bases, with 9 bases of the junction left unmatched. Germline CDR1 is DFQATT and CDR2 is SNEGSKA (reference sequence). The CDR3 is 16 amino acids. The CDR3 loop reads CSARAPSSGGAHEQFF. Written as DNA, the CDR3 is TGCAGTGCTAGAGCCCCATCTAGCGGGGGGGCCCATGAGCAGTTCTTC.

V gene TRBV6-2 or TRBV6-3 combines with J gene TRBJ2-1, with TRBD2 identical over 8 bases. Germline V gives CDR1 MNHEY, CDR2 SVGEGT. The CDR3 has 13 residues. V lost 7 bases and J lost 10; bases outside the gene matches: 9. CDR3 region: CASTTYSGAEQFF. The CDR3 nucleotides read TGTGCCAGCACCACTTATAGCGGGGCGGAGCAGTTCTTC.